The subject of this entry is one TCR beta chain. Its antigen is unidentified. Germline CDR1 and CDR2: MNHEY and SVGAGI. V lost 0 bases and J lost 8, with 14 bases in between. The CDR3 is 16 amino acids. Sequencing followed a ViraFEST assay step that expanded antigen-specific CD4+ T cells with viral peptide pools. Subsequent to 10 days of culture, CD4+ T cells were isolated. Two-dose vaccination with either BNT162b2 or mRNA-1273 was given to the participants. It was on days 3 and 7 that half the medium was replaced with IL-2 medium. Repertoires were generated with immunoSEQ multiplex PCR, while TCRdb's copy carries only in-frame clones and drops some. The sample has tens of thousands of clones, around 74% seen once; the top ten hold roughly 16%. The data were taken from a study of vaccination effects on CD4 cells after COVID-19.

The sequence came from a human donor who received a COVID-19 vaccine. The chain joins TRBV6-5 to TRBJ1-6; D gene uncertain. The sequencing here drew on CD4+ T cells from PBMCs cultured with HCoV-OC43 spike peptides, taken after COVID-19 vaccination. The subset was: HCoV-OC43 spike overlapping peptide pool stimulation. The CDR3 nucleotides are TGTGCCAGCAGTTACTCGTGGGAGATGAGCCATTCACCCCTCCACTTT. It codes for CASSYSWEMSHSPLHF.